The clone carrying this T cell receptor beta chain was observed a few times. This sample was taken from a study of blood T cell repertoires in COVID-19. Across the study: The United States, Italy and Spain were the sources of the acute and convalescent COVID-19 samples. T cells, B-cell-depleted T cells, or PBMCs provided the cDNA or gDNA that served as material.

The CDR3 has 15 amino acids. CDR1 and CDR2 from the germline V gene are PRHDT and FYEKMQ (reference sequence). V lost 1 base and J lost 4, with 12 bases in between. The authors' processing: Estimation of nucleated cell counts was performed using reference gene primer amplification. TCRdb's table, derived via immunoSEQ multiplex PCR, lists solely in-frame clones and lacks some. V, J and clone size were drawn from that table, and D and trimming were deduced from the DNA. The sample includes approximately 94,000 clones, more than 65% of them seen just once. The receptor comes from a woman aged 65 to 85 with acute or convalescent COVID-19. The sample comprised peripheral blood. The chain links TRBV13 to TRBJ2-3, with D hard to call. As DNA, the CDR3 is TGTGCCAGCAGCTTAGTGCGTAAAGGAGCAGATACGCAGTATTTT. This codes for CASSLVRKGADTQYF.